The 9 T cell receptor beta chains below all came from one sample that was sequenced in a study of OX40 agonist ivuxolimab in advanced cancers. Produced via immunoSEQ multiplex PCR; TCRdb's table is partial and in-frame only. The sample includes about 60,000 clones, approximately 80% of them seen just once. The sample consisted of CD4+ or CD8+ T cells sorted from blood, taken in a trial of the OX40 agonist ivuxolimab. The origin of the receptors is an adult with an advanced solid tumor such as melanoma, head and neck, liver or kidney cancer.

This chain joins TRBV19 and TRBJ1-5, with TRBD1 as a possible D gene (5 bases). The germline V and J ends were trimmed by 6 bases and 1 base, with 13 bases remaining between them. Germline assignment: CDR1 LNHDA and CDR2 SQIVND (reference sequence). This CDR3 spans 15 amino acids. The CDR3 DNA follows: TGTGCCAGTAGGACTCAGGGTTGGAGCAATCAGCCCCAGCATTTT. Protein: CASRTQGWSNQPQHF.

The genes are TRBV11-2 and TRBJ2-5, with 9 bases lining up with TRBD1. CDR1 is SGHAT and CDR2 is FQNNGV in the germline V gene. CDR3 length equals 14 residues. Trimming removed 5 bases from V and 7 bases from J; junction bases left unmatched: 8. CDR3 in DNA: TGTGCCAGCAGCCCTTGGAGGACAGGGGTGACCCAGTACTTC. It specifies CASSPWRTGVTQYF.

The chain employs TRBV7-9 and TRBJ2-4; 8 bases agree with TRBD1. The CDR3 runs to 15 residues. Trimming at V came to 3 bases and at J to 6 bases, leaving 7 bases not matched to a gene. The V gene's germline CDR1 is SEHNR and CDR2 FQNEAQ (reference sequence). CDR3 sequence (DNA): TGTGCCAGCAGCTTTCCTGGACAGGGTAGAAACATTCAGTACTTC. Amino acid sequence: CASSFPGQGRNIQYF. The variable domain in full, with the rest retrieved from reference TRBV7-9 and TRBJ2-4, is DTGVSQNPRHKITKRGQNVTFRCDPISEHNRLYWYRQTLGQGPEFLTYFQNEAQLEKSRLLSDRFSAERPKGSFSTLEIQRTEQGDSAMYLCASSFPGQGRNIQYFGAGTRLSVL.

The chain couples TRBV5-1 to TRBJ2-2; weak D call: TRBD2 (6 bases). CDR3 length: 16 residues. Germline V gene lookup returns CDR1 SGHRS and CDR2 YFSETQ. V was pared by 0 bases and J by 6 bases, with 15 bases between. CDR3 residues: CASSLAGGGIPGELFF. The CDR3 coding sequence is TGCGCCAGCAGCTTGGCCGGAGGCGGGATTCCCGGGGAGCTGTTTTTT. Filled out from reference TRBV5-1 and TRBJ2-2, the complete variable domain reads KAGVTQTPRYLIKTRGQQVTLSCSPISGHRSVSWYQQTPGQGLQFLFEYFSETQRNKGNFPGRFSGRQFSNSRSEMNVSTLELGDSALYLCASSLAGGGIPGELFFGEGSRLTVL.

The chain combines TRBV5-1 with TRBJ2-3; TRBD2 agrees at 9 bases. Germline V gene data show CDR1 as SGHRS and CDR2 as YFSETQ. This CDR3 has 19 residues. With V trimmed by 4 bases and J by 0 bases, 15 bases remained unmatched. The CDR3 DNA reads TGCGCCAGCAGCCCCTTGTGGGGACGGACTAGCGATAGCACAGATACGCAGTATTTT. It codes for CASSPLWGRTSDSTDTQYF.

CDR3 loop: CASSYIAGESTDTQYF. DNA for the CDR3: TGTGCCAGCAGTTACATAGCGGGAGAAAGCACAGATACGCAGTATTTT. The chain couples TRBV6-5 to TRBJ2-3, with 9 bases fitting TRBD2. J gave up 0 bases and V 2 bases, and 3 bases lay outside the gene matches. Germline CDR1 MNHEY, CDR2 SVGAGI. This CDR3 spans 16 amino acids.

The V and J genes are TRBV19 and TRBJ2-1; 9 nucleotides align to TRBD2. J lost 8 bases, V lost 11 bases, and 7 bases had no gene match. This CDR3 is built from 12 residues. In germline, CDR1 is LNHDA, CDR2 SQIVND (reference sequence). The CDR3, as DNA: TGTGCCCCCGGGGTAGCGGGGGATGAGCAGTTCTTC. Amino acid sequence: CAPGVAGDEQFF.

This clone was seen more than once but under ten times. The chain links TRBV5-8 to TRBJ2-2; the D gene is possibly TRBD1 (5 bases). Germline V gene data show CDR1 as SGHTS and CDR2 as YDEGEE. The length of the CDR3 is 15 residues. The germline V and J ends were trimmed by 0 bases and 7 bases, with 13 bases remaining between them. CDR3 coding DNA: TGTGCCAGCAGCTTGGACTGGGGCCAGGGCGGGGAGCTGTTTTTT. Translated, it gives CASSLDWGQGGELFF.

This rearrangement joins TRBV5-6 to TRBJ2-4; no reliable D call. The CDR3 runs to 15 residues. The V gene lost 3 bases and the J gene lost 4 bases, with 14 bases spanning the gap. CDR1 and CDR2 (germline): SGHDT, YYEEEE. The DNA of the CDR3 is TGTGCCAGCAGCTCATGGTTCCTACAGAAAAACATTCAGTACTTC. Amino acids: CASSSWFLQKNIQYF.